This record concerns one T cell receptor beta chain sequence. The antigen remains undetermined. Germline lookup yields CDR1 SGHTA and CDR2 FQGNSA. The V end lost 6 bases, the J end lost 3 bases, and 14 bases lay between the germline ends. The CDR3 loop spans 14 amino acids. This record comes from a study of cytomegalovirus exposure and HLA in healthy donors. Findings and limits, study-wide: An analysis that came later showed most CMV-associated TCR beta chains appearing HLA-restricted. Equally common other TCR beta chains were less clonally expanded than HLA-associated ones, a later analysis found. For TCR beta chains, V- and J-gene trimming was later linked to a missense DCLRE1C variant.

PCR primers comprised 60 Vbeta and 13 Jbeta primers. Clones were sequenced by immunoSEQ multiplex PCR, and TCRdb holds only the in-frame ones, with some missing. The top ten hold 6.3% of the sample, which has approximately 190,000 clones, roughly 80% seen once. The specimen sequenced was PBMCs. This TCR was sampled from a man between 40 and 49 years old in good health and CMV-seropositive. V usage is TRBV7-2 and J usage is TRBJ1-1, with D perhaps matching TRBD1 (5 bases). The CDR3 loop reads CASRKGRPYTEAFF. For the CDR3, the DNA is TGTGCCAGCAGGAAGGGGCGACCCTACACTGAAGCTTTCTTT.